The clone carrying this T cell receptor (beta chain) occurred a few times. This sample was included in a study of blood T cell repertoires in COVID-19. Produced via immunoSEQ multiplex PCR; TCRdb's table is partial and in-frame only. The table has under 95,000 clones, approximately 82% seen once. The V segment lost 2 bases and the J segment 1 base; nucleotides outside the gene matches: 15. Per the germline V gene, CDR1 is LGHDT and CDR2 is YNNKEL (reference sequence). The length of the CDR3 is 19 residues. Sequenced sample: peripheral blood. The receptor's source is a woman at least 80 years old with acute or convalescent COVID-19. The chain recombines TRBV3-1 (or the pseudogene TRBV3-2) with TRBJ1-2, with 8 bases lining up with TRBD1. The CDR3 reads CASSQSKSAGGTLNYGYTF. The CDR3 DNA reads TGTGCCAGCAGCCAAAGCAAGTCGGCAGGGGGCACTCTTAACTATGGCTACACCTTC.